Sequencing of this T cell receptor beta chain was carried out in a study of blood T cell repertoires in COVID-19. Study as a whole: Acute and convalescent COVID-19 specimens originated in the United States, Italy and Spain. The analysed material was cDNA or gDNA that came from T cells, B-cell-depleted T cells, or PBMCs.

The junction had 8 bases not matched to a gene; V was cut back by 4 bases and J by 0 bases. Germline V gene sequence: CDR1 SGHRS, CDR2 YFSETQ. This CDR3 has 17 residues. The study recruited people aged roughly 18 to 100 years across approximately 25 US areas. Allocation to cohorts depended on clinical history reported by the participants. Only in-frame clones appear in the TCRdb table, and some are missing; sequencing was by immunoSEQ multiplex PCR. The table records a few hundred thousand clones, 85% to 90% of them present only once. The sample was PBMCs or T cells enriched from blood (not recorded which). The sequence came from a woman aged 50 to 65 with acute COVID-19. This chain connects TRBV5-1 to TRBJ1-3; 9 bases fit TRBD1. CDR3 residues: CASSPTTGGISGNTIYF. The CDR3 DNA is TGCGCCAGCAGCCCCACGACAGGGGGAATCTCTGGAAACACCATATATTTT.